The 30 T cell receptor beta chains below all came from one sample that was sequenced in a study of beta chain features in type 1 diabetes. Overall study results and limits: Researchers report that Type 1 diabetes patients had moderately but significantly shorter TCRB CDR3s across all four CD4+ subsets.

These receptors are not linked to any known antigen. Every isolated RNA sample was fully reverse transcribed, so sequencing captured expressed TCRB transcripts. Here immunoSEQ multiplex PCR was the method, and the copy in TCRdb shows in-frame clones only, minus some. The sample shows under 350,000 clones, approximately 14% of them seen only once. Sequencing was performed on naive CD4+ T cells from blood. These receptors were obtained from a man aged 25 to 40 with type 1 diabetes.

The CDR3 region is CASRQQGASETQYF. The DNA of the CDR3 is TGTGCCAGCAGACAACAGGGGGCTTCAGAGACCCAGTACTTC. The J gene is TRBJ2-5, the V gene TRBV7-2; 9 bases are shared with TRBD1. There are 14 residues in the CDR3. CDR1 is SGHTA, CDR2 FQGNSA, per germline. The trim removed 6 bases at V and 4 bases at J, leaving 6 bases unmatched.

The chain joins TRBV18 to TRBJ1-2; 7 bases are shared with TRBD1. V trimming: 2 bases; J trimming: 6 bases; junction bases outside the gene matches: 3. This CDR3 spans 13 amino acids. The germline V gene has CDR1 KGHSH and CDR2 LQKENI. The CDR3 reads CASSPNRGDGYTF. As DNA, the CDR3 is TGTGCCAGCTCACCAAACAGGGGAGATGGCTACACCTTC.

The CDR3 region is CASSLVRGQGRGEQYF. The CDR3 DNA follows: TGTGCCAGCAGCTTAGTCAGGGGACAGGGAAGAGGCGAGCAGTACTTC. V usage is TRBV11-2 and J usage is TRBJ2-7, with 9 positions matching TRBD1. CDR1 SGHAT and CDR2 FQNNGV come from the germline V gene. The length of the CDR3 is 16 residues. Unmatched junction bases numbered 10, after V lost 1 base and J lost 6 bases.

This clone was seen a handful of times. This sequence joins TRBV7-8 and TRBJ2-2, with 7 bases fitting TRBD2. The V and J ends lost 3 bases and 3 bases, in that order; junction bases with no gene match: 7. The CDR3 is made up of 16 amino acids. CDR1 SGHVS and CDR2 FQNEAQ come from the germline V gene. CDR3 sequence: CASSLRGGSDTGELFF. CDR3 bases: TGTGCCAGCAGCTTGCGGGGCGGGAGCGACACCGGGGAGCTGTTTTTT.

The CDR3 bases are TGTGCCAGCAGTCCCTCCGGGCGGGGGAATCAGCCCCAGCATTTT. As protein: CASSPSGRGNQPQHF. The chain employs TRBV28 and TRBJ1-5; D might be TRBD1 (5 bases). V was pared by 5 bases and J by 4 bases, with 15 bases between. The CDR3 sequence is 15 residues long. Germline CDR1 reads MDHEN; CDR2 reads SYDVKM.

This chain uses TRBV19 with TRBJ2-7, with 7 bases identical to TRBD2. The CDR3 has 14 residues. Trimming took 5 bases from V and 3 from J; bases not matched to a gene: 7. Germline V gene lookup returns CDR1 LNHDA and CDR2 SQIVND (reference sequence). This chain's CDR3 is CASSVGRRNYEQYF. The CDR3 DNA sequence: TGTGCCAGTAGTGTCGGGAGGCGGAACTACGAGCAGTACTTC.

This clone was counted only a few times. The chain couples TRBV5-1 to TRBJ1-1; TRBD1 agrees at 8 bases. The CDR3 has 14 amino acids. Germline V gene sequence: CDR1 SGHRS, CDR2 YFSETQ. The J segment lost 5 bases and the V segment lost 1 base, leaving 4 bases of the junction unmatched. CDR3 region: CASSLSRTGTEAFF. The CDR3, as DNA: TGCGCCAGCAGCTTGTCCCGGACAGGGACTGAAGCTTTCTTT.

This clone has only a few counts. The chain couples TRBV5-4 to TRBJ2-3, with a possible D match to TRBD2 (6 bases). Trimming removed 4 bases at V and 4 bases at J, with 16 bases between. Germline CDR1 SGHNT, CDR2 YYREEE (reference sequence). The CDR3 spans 15 residues. This chain's CDR3 is CASSRRDSSPDTQYF. The CDR3 DNA follows: TGTGCCAGCAGCCGACGGGACTCATCCCCAGATACGCAGTATTTT. The entire variable domain, with the rest obtained from reference TRBV5-4 and TRBJ2-3, is as follows: ETGVTQSPTHLIKTRGQQVTLRCSSQSGHNTVSWYQQALGQGPQFIFQYYREEENGRGNFPPRFSGLQFPNYSSELNVNALELDDSALYLCASSRRDSSPDTQYFGPGTRLTVL.

The V gene is TRBV28, the J gene TRBJ1-4, with 7 bases fitting TRBD1. The germline V gene has CDR1 MDHEN and CDR2 SYDVKM. V lost 7 bases, J lost 0 bases, and 2 bases stayed unmatched. There are 14 residues in the CDR3. The CDR3 DNA follows: TGTGCCAGCAACAGGGGCACAACTAATGAAAAACTGTTTTTT. Translation: CASNRGTTNEKLFF.

This clone was seen more than once but under ten times. V and J are TRBV28 and TRBJ1-5, with D tentatively TRBD1 (6 bases). Deletions cut 4 bases from V and 7 bases from J, with 17 bases between. The CDR3 has 15 amino acids. Germline CDR1 reads MDHEN; CDR2 reads SYDVKM. CDR3 loop: CASSSGGGGGQPQHF. The CDR3 DNA follows: TGTGCCAGCAGTTCGGGTGGTGGGGGCGGACAGCCCCAGCATTTT. The full variable domain, with the rest looked up from reference TRBV28 and TRBJ1-5, is DVKVTQSSRYLVKRTGEKVFLECVQDMDHENMFWYRQDPGLGLRLIYFSYDVKMKEKGDIPEGYSVSREKKERFSLILESASTNQTSMYLCASSSGGGGGQPQHFGDGTRLSIL.

This sequence joins TRBV7-2 and TRBJ2-3; no clear D. The CDR3 runs 15 residues. V dropped 1 base and J dropped 6 bases, with 14 bases sitting between them. Germline-derived CDR1 and CDR2 are SGHTA and FQGNSA. CDR3 in amino acids: CASSLGFELSDTQYF. The CDR3, as DNA: TGTGCCAGCAGCTTAGGTTTTGAGCTTTCGGATACGCAGTATTTT.

This clone has a handful of counts. The chain joins TRBV5-1 to TRBJ2-3; TRBD2 matches at 7 bases. V was pared by 4 bases and J by 0 bases, with 8 bases of the junction left unmatched. The germline V gene has CDR1 SGHRS and CDR2 YFSETQ. The CDR3 contains 16 residues. For the CDR3, the DNA is TGCGCCAGCAGCGCTGGGGACTACCAGAGCACAGATACGCAGTATTTT. Amino acids: CASSAGDYQSTDTQYF.

The chain recombines TRBV7-9 with TRBJ1-2; possible D gene TRBD1, 6 bases. Germline lookup yields CDR1 SEHNR and CDR2 FQNEAQ (reference sequence). This CDR3 spans 13 amino acids. Trimming took off 7 bases at V and 2 bases at J, with 11 bases between the two ends. The CDR3 loop is CASTVTGNYGYTF. The CDR3 nucleotides read TGTGCCAGCACCGTTACAGGGAACTATGGCTACACCTTC.

This clone showed up just a few times. The chain couples TRBV7-3 to TRBJ2-6; D might be TRBD2 (6 bases). This CDR3 is 17 amino acids long. The germline gives CDR1 SGHTA, CDR2 FQGTGA. Between the trimmed V and J ends, which lost 1 base and 2 bases, there was a span of 12 bases. In nucleotides, the CDR3 is TGTGCCAGCAGCTTAATGTCTGGGGGGACTGGGGCCAACGTCCTGACTTTC. This codes for CASSLMSGGTGANVLTF.

This clone has only a few counts. The chain uses TRBV29-1 and TRBJ1-1, with D maybe TRBD1 (6 bases). The CDR3 length is 15 residues. V was cut by 0 bases and J by 5 bases, with 16 bases left in between. Germline-derived CDR1 and CDR2 are SQVTM and ANQGSEA. The CDR3 protein is CSVEDREGGGTEAFF. The CDR3 DNA is TGCAGCGTTGAAGATCGGGAAGGGGGAGGGACTGAAGCTTTCTTT. Complete variable domain (other parts from reference TRBV29-1 and TRBJ1-1): SAVISQKPSRDICQRGTSLTIQCQVDSQVTMMFWYRQQPGQSLTLIATANQGSEATYESGFVIDKFPISRPNLTFSTLTVSNMSPEDSSIYLCSVEDREGGGTEAFFGQGTRLTVV.

Only a few counts were recorded for this clone. This chain connects TRBV7-9 to TRBJ1-5; no clear D. This CDR3 spans 12 amino acids. Trimming stripped 1 base from V and 9 bases from J, with 7 bases between. Germline CDR1 reads SEHNR; CDR2 reads FQNEAQ (reference sequence). CDR3 region: CASSLDPGPQHF. The CDR3 nucleotides read TGTGCCAGCAGCTTAGATCCAGGGCCCCAGCATTTT.

This clone has a handful of counts. The rearrangement uses TRBV4-2 and TRBJ2-3, with 11 bases aligning to TRBD2. Germline V gives CDR1 LGHNA, CDR2 YNFKEQ. V was pared by 0 bases and J by 0 bases, with 5 bases of the junction left unmatched. The CDR3 runs 18 residues. CDR3 nucleotide sequence: TGTGCCAGCAGCCAAGACCGGACTAGCGGGTTAAGCACAGATACGCAGTATTTT. This translates into CASSQDRTSGLSTDTQYF.

The V call is TRBV18, the J call TRBJ2-1; TRBD2 matches 16 bases. This CDR3 is 15 amino acids long. The germline CDR1 and CDR2 sequences are KGHSH and LQKENI. V shed 5 bases and J 8 bases; nucleotides not matched to a gene: 3. The CDR3 DNA sequence: TGTGCCAGCTCAGGGACTAGCGGGAGGGGCGATGAGCAGTTCTTC. Translating it yields CASSGTSGRGDEQFF.

This chain uses TRBV5-1 with TRBJ1-1; D may be TRBD1 (6 bases). The V end lost 4 bases, the J end lost 2 bases, and 15 bases lay between the germline ends. The CDR3 loop spans 15 amino acids. Germline values: CDR1 SGHRS, CDR2 YFSETQ. DNA for the CDR3: TGCGCCAGCAGCCGGAAGGACAGAACTAACACTGAAGCTTTCTTT. It translates to CASSRKDRTNTEAFF.

The chain is built from TRBV5-6 and TRBJ2-1; 13 bases map to TRBD2. The junction had 3 bases not matched to a gene; V was cut back by 3 bases and J by 0 bases. The germline CDR1 and CDR2 sequences are SGHDT and YYEEEE. CDR3 length equals 17 residues. In DNA, the CDR3 is TGTGCCAGCAGCTGGGGACTAGCGGGAAGCTCCTACAATGAGCAGTTCTTC. It codes for CASSWGLAGSSYNEQFF.

This clone turned up a few times. The chain recombines TRBV28 with TRBJ1-5, with D unresolved. Germline CDR1 MDHEN, CDR2 SYDVKM. V was clipped by 6 bases and J by 6 bases, with 15 bases between them. The CDR3 extends over 14 amino acids. Here the CDR3 DNA reads TGTGCCAGCAGCCCTATTCCCCGAAGTCAGCCCCAGCATTTT. The encoded protein is CASSPIPRSQPQHF.

A word on this clone: One end of the junction varies from germline; a read error may be responsible. The gene calls are TRBV5-1 and TRBJ2-1; D gene unclear. Germline lookup yields CDR1 SGHRS and CDR2 YFSETQ. This CDR3 region has 14 residues. As DNA, the CDR3 is TGCGCCAGCAGCTTCTCAGGTTCCTCCAATGAGCAGTTCTTC. Translated: CASSFSGSSNEQFF.

The J gene is TRBJ1-4, the V gene TRBV7-9; 7 bases match TRBD1. Germline V gene lookup returns CDR1 SEHNR and CDR2 FQNEAQ (reference sequence). The CDR3 totals 17 residues. The V and J ends lost 3 bases and 4 bases, in that order; junction bases with no gene match: 11. CDR3 in amino acids: CASSFESPGQYNEKLFF. CDR3 nucleotides: TGTGCCAGCAGCTTCGAATCTCCGGGACAGTATAATGAAAAACTGTTTTTT. Full variable domain (remainder filled in from reference TRBV7-9 and TRBJ1-4): DTGVSQNPRHKITKRGQNVTFRCDPISEHNRLYWYRQTLGQGPEFLTYFQNEAQLEKSRLLSDRFSAERPKGSFSTLEIQRTEQGDSAMYLCASSFESPGQYNEKLFFGSGTQLSVL.

This sequence joins TRBV9 and TRBJ2-3; weak D call: TRBD2 (6 bases). This CDR3 has 14 amino acids. The germline V gene has CDR1 SGDLS and CDR2 YYNGEE. Trimming shortened V by 0 bases and J by 6 bases, and 11 bases separated the two germline ends. The CDR3, as DNA: TGTGCCAGCAGCGTAGGGCCTAGCGCGGATACGCAGTATTTT. Translation gives CASSVGPSADTQYF.

This chain links TRBV10-3 with TRBJ2-5, with D perhaps TRBD2 (7 bases). The CDR3 runs 14 residues. CDR1 and CDR2 (germline): ENHRY, SYGVKD. Trimming left V 1 base short and J 5 bases short, with 11 bases between. The CDR3 bases are TGTGCCATCAGTGAGTGGGGGGGCATCGAGACCCAGTACTTC. Translation gives CAISEWGGIETQYF.

The chain links TRBV5-1 to TRBJ2-3, with 10 bases matching TRBD1. Germline values: CDR1 SGHRS, CDR2 YFSETQ. The J segment lost 4 bases and the V segment lost 2 bases, leaving 7 bases of the junction unmatched. The CDR3 has 16 residues. The CDR3 coding sequence is TGCGCCAGCAGCTTACAGACAGGGGGCCTTTCAGATACGCAGTATTTT. Translating gives CASSLQTGGLSDTQYF.

The rearrangement uses TRBV5-1 and TRBJ2-5; 8 nucleotides agree with TRBD1. This CDR3 spans 15 amino acids. Germline loops: CDR1 SGHRS, CDR2 YFSETQ. V shed 0 bases, J shed 1 base, and the junction held 2 bases outside the gene matches. The CDR3 bases are TGCGCCAGCAGCTTGGGGACAGGGACCCAAGAGACCCAGTACTTC. Translation gives CASSLGTGTQETQYF.

The chain employs TRBV28 and TRBJ2-1; 9 positions match TRBD2. CDR1 and CDR2 from the germline V gene are MDHEN and SYDVKM. This CDR3 is built from 12 residues. V shed 5 bases, J shed 12 bases, and the junction held 5 bases outside the gene matches. CDR3 sequence (DNA): TGTGCCAGCAGTCTTGGGACTAGCCGGCAGTTCTTC. It specifies CASSLGTSRQFF.

The table lists this clone with a few counts. The J gene is TRBJ2-3, the V gene TRBV28; 8 positions match TRBD1. CDR1 and CDR2 (germline): MDHEN, SYDVKM. The CDR3 runs to 12 residues. With 2 bases clipped from V and 11 bases from J, the junction kept 3 bases outside the gene matches. The CDR3 DNA reads TGTGCCAGCAGTTTAGCCGGGACAGGGCAGTATTTT. It codes for CASSLAGTGQYF.

The chain employs TRBV30 and TRBJ1-1; D gene uncertain. V lost 2 bases to trimming and J lost 1 base, with 14 bases between them. Germline loops: CDR1 GTSNPN, CDR2 SVGIG (reference sequence). The length of the CDR3 is 15 residues. DNA of the CDR3: TGTGCCTGGAGTCTCTTTTCCCGCGAGAACACTGAAGCTTTCTTT. Translation gives CAWSLFSRENTEAFF.